The clone carrying this T cell receptor (beta chain) was seen ten or more times. This specimen belongs to a study of T-cell memory formation after mild COVID-19. Whole-study context: Largely, the TCR clusters proved donor specific.

The CDR3 is 20 residues long. Germline CDR1 reads SGHVS; CDR2 reads FNYEAQ. With 5 bases removed from V and 0 bases from J, the gap between germline ends came to 27 bases. MiXCR was run by TCRdb on the 5' RACE reads, yielding one entry per CDR3 protein. The sample lists about 260,000 distinct CDR3 sequences, 15% to 20% occurring once. The J gene is TRBJ2-3, the V gene TRBV7-6; D is tentatively TRBD1 or TRBD2 (6 bases each). Input material: PBMCs or a T cell subset sorted from them (not recorded which). This TCR was sampled from a man aged 18 to 29 who had mild COVID-19 (a few samples of this study predate the infection). Cell type and time point are not known. The CDR3 protein is CASSLREQGRIHSSTDTQYF. The CDR3 region has the DNA TGTGCCAGCAGCCTCCGGGAGCAGGGGCGAATTCATTCTAGCACAGATACGCAGTATTTT.